The clone carrying this TCR beta chain appeared many times. Its antigen is currently unknown. These data originate in a study of T cells in Graves' hyperthyroidism and ophthalmopathy. Study-wide findings and caveats: The majority of expanded thyroid clonotypes above 0.001 also appeared in blood.

From germline, CDR1 is MDHEN and CDR2 SYDVKM. J gave up 2 bases and V 5 bases, and 5 bases lay outside the gene matches. This CDR3 is 15 amino acids long. Researchers amplified the TCR beta CDR3 regions from RNA transcripts. Initially, a first-round RT-PCR of the TCR CDR3 employed the HTBI primer set. TCRdb reprocessed the multiplex PCR reads via MiXCR and lists one record per CDR3 protein. The sample has 380,000 or so distinct CDR3 sequences, less than 15% seen once. Uncontrolled infection, other autoimmune disease, pregnancy or lactation barred patients from enrollment. Diagnosis rested on symptoms, serum thyroxine and TRAb, thyroid ultrasound, and orbital computed tomography. Blood was drawn at first hyperthyroidism diagnosis, before any ophthalmopathy symptoms.

The sample consisted of blood. The rearrangement links TRBV28 to TRBJ1-5, with 8 bases fitting TRBD1. This TCR was sampled from a man aged 25 to 45 with Graves' hyperthyroidism that later progressed to Graves' ophthalmopathy. The CDR3 protein is CASSRGQGRNQPQHF. The CDR3 region has the DNA TGTGCCAGCAGTCGCGGACAGGGTCGCAATCAGCCCCAGCATTTT. The full variable domain, in which reference TRBV28 and TRBJ1-5 provide the parts outside the CDR3, is DVKVTQSSRYLVKRTGEKVFLECVQDMDHENMFWYRQDPGLGLRLIYFSYDVKMKEKGDIPEGYSVSREKKERFSLILESASTNQTSMYLCASSRGQGRNQPQHFGDGTRLSIL.